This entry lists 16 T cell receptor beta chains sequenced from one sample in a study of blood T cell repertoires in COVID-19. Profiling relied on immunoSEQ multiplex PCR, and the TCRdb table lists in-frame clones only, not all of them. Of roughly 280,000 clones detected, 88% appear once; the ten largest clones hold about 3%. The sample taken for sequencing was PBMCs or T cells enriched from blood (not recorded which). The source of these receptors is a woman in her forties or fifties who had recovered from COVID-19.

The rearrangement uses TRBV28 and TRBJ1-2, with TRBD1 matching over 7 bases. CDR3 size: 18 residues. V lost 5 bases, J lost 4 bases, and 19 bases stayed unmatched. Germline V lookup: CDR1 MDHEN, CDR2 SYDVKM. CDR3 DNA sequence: TGTGCCAGCAGTACCCCGGGCGAAAACAGGGGCAATAGCTATGGCTACACCTTC. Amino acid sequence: CASSTPGENRGNSYGYTF.

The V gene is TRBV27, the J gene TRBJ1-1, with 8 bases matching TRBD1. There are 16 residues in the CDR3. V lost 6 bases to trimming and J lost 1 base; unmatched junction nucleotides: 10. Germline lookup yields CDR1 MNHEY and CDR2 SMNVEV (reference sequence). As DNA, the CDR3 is TGTGCCAGCAGCCGTCCCGGGACAGGAAAGAACACTGAAGCTTTCTTT. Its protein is CASSRPGTGKNTEAFF.

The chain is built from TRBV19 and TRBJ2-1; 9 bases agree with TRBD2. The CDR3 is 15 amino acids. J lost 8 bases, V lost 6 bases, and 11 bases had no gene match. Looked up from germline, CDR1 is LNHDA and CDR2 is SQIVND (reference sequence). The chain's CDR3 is CASRNAGGPGDEQFF. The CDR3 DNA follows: TGTGCCAGTAGGAATGCGGGAGGGCCGGGGGATGAGCAGTTCTTC.

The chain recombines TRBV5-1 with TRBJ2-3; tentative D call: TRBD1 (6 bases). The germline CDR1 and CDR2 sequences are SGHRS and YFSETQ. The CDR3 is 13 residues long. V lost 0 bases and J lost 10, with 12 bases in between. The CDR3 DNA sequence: TGCGCCAGCAGCTTGGACCAGGGGTATTCGCAGTATTTT. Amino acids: CASSLDQGYSQYF.

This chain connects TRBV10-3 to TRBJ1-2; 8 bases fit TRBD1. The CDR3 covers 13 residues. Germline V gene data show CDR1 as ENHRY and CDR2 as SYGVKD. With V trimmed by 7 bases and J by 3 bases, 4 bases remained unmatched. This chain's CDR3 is CAITPQGDYGYTF. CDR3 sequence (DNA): TGTGCCATCACCCCACAGGGGGACTATGGCTACACCTTC.

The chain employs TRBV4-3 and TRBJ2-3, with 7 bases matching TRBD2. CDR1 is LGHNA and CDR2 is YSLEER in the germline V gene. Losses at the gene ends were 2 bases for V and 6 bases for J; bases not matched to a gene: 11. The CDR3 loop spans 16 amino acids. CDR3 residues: CASSQNLGLGLDTQYF. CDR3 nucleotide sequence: TGCGCCAGCAGCCAAAACCTCGGACTAGGTTTGGATACGCAGTATTTT.

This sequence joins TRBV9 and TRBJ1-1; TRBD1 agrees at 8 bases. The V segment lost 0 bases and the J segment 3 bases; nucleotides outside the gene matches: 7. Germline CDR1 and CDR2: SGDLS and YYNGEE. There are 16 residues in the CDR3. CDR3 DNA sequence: TGTGCCAGCAGCGTAGGTCAGGGGGCAGGAGACACTGAAGCTTTCTTT. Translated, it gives CASSVGQGAGDTEAFF.

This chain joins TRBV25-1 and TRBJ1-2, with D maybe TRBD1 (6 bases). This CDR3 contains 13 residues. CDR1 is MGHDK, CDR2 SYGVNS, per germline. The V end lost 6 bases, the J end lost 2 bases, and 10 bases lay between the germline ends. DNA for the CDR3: TGTGCCAGCAGGGCAGGGGAGAACTATGGCTACACCTTC. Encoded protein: CASRAGENYGYTF.

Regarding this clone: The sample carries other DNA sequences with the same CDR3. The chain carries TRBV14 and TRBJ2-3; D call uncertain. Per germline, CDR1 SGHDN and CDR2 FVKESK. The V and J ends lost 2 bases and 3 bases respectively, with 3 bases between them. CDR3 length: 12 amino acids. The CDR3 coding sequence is TGTGCCAGCAGCCAACTAACAGATACGCAGTATTTT. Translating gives CASSQLTDTQYF.

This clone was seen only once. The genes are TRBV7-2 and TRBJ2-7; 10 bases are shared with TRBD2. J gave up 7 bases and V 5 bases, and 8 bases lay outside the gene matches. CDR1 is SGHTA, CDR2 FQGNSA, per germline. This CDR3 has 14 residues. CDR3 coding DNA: TGTGCCAGCAGCCCCTCCAGCGGGGGGGGTGAGCAGTACTTC. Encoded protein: CASSPSSGGGEQYF. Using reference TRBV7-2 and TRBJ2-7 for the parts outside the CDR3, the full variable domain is GAGVSQSPSNKVTEKGKDVELRCDPISGHTALYWYRQSLGQGLEFLIYFQGNSAPDKSGLPSDRFSAERTGGSVSTLTIQRTQQEDSAVYLCASSPSSGGGEQYFGPGTRLTVT.

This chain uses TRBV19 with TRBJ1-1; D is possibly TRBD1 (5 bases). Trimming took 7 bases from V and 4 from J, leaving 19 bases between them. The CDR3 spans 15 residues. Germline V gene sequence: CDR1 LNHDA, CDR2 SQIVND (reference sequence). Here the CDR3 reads CASTPTTGYPTEAFF. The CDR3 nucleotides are TGTGCCAGTACCCCGACCACAGGCTATCCCACTGAAGCTTTCTTT. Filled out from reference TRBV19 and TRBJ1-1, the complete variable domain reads DGGITQSPKYLFRKEGQNVTLSCEQNLNHDAMYWYRQDPGQGLRLIYYSQIVNDFQKGDIAEGYSVSREKKESFPLTVTSAQKNPTAFYLCASTPTTGYPTEAFFGQGTRLTVV.

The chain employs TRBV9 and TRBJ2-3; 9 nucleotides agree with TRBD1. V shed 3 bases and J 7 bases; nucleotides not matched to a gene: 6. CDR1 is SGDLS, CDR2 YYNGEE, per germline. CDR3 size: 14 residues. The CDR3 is CASSDGTGWNTQYF. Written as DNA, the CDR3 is TGTGCCAGCAGCGACGGGACAGGGTGGAATACGCAGTATTTT.

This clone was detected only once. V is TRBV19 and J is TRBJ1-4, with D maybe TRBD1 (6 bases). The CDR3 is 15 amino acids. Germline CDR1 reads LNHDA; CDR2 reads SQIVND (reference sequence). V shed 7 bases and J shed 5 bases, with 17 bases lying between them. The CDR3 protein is CASTSAGGLNEKLFF. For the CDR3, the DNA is TGTGCCAGTACCTCAGCGGGGGGGCTAAATGAAAAACTGTTTTTT.

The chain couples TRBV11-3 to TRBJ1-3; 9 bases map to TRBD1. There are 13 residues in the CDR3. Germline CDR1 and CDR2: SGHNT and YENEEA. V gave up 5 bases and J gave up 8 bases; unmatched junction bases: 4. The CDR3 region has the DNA TGTGCCAGCAGCGGACAGGGGTCGGACACCATATATTTT. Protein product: CASSGQGSDTIYF. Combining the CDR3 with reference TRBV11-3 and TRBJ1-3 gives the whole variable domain EAGVVQSPRYKIIEKKQPVAFWCNPISGHNTLYWYLQNLGQGPELLIRYENEEAVDDSQLPKDRFSAERLKGVDSTLKIQPAELGDSAVYLCASSGQGSDTIYFGEGSWLTVV.

The CDR3 nucleotides are TGTGCCAGCAGTCACTCGACTAGCCCTGGAAACACCATATATTTT. Amino acids: CASSHSTSPGNTIYF. The chain uses TRBV28 and TRBJ1-3; D remains unclear. V dropped 5 bases and J dropped 2 bases, with 13 bases sitting between them. The CDR3 runs to 15 residues. CDR1 and CDR2 (germline): MDHEN, SYDVKM.

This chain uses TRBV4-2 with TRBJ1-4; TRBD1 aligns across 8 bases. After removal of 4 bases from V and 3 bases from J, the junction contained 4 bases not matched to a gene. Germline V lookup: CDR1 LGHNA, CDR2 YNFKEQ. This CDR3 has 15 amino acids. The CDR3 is CASSPPDRANEKLFF. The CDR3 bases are TGTGCCAGCAGCCCTCCGGACAGGGCTAATGAAAAACTGTTTTTT.